Below, 24 T cell receptor beta chains from the same sample are listed, as sequenced in a study of shared clonotypes between healthy human individuals. Some clones are missing from TCRdb's copy, which holds only in-frame ones; the method was immunoSEQ multiplex PCR. The sample holds fewer than 550,000 clones, almost 80% seen once. The sequencing input was PBMCs. The receptors shown here come from a woman between 40 and 50 years old in good health. Some clones in this sample may be carry-over from other donors' samples.

The chain employs TRBV6-6 and TRBJ2-5, with TRBD2 as a possible D gene (5 bases). V lost 7 bases to trimming and J lost 1 base, with 10 bases between them. The germline gives CDR1 MNHNY, CDR2 SVGAGI (reference sequence). The CDR3 totals 13 residues. The CDR3 loop is CASTSRVQETQYF. The CDR3 coding sequence is TGTGCCAGCACCTCGCGGGTCCAAGAGACCCAGTACTTC.

The rearrangement links TRBV7-8 to TRBJ2-3; the D gene is possibly TRBD1 (5 bases). CDR1 is SGHVS, CDR2 FQNEAQ, per germline. V lost 7 bases, J lost 9 bases, and 26 bases lay in between. The CDR3 is 16 residues long. Written as DNA, the CDR3 is TGTGCCAGCAAAAGACAGTTCTCCCTCTTTGATTTGACGCAGTATTTT. Its translation is CASKRQFSLFDLTQYF.

The rearrangement joins TRBV19 to TRBJ1-2; TRBD1 matches 7 bases. Trimming cost V 0 bases and J 4 bases; bases outside gene matches: 8. Germline-derived CDR1 and CDR2 are LNHDA and SQIVND (reference sequence). The CDR3 contains 16 residues. The CDR3 reads CASSIDGQEGSYGYTF. In nucleotides, the CDR3 is TGTGCCAGTAGTATAGACGGACAGGAGGGGAGCTATGGCTACACCTTC. Filled out from reference TRBV19 and TRBJ1-2, the complete variable domain reads DGGITQSPKYLFRKEGQNVTLSCEQNLNHDAMYWYRQDPGQGLRLIYYSQIVNDFQKGDIAEGYSVSREKKESFPLTVTSAQKNPTAFYLCASSIDGQEGSYGYTFGSGTRLTVV.

The CDR3 here is CASSSPTSGVNTGELFF. CDR3 nucleotides: TGTGCCAGCAGCTCACCGACTAGCGGAGTGAACACCGGGGAGCTGTTTTTT. V usage is TRBV5-4 and J usage is TRBJ2-2; TRBD2 matches at 9 bases. Germline loops: CDR1 SGHNT, CDR2 YYREEE (reference sequence). The CDR3 sequence is 17 residues long. Trimming removed 3 bases from V and 1 base from J; junction bases left unmatched: 7.

The chain uses TRBV4-3 and TRBJ1-1; the match to TRBD1 covers 7 bases. CDR1 is LGHNA and CDR2 is YSLEER in the germline V gene. The V segment lost 3 bases and the J segment 0 bases; nucleotides outside the gene matches: 10. The CDR3 has 17 amino acids. The CDR3: CASSQGQTRGLNTEAFF. In DNA, the CDR3 is TGCGCCAGCAGCCAGGGACAGACGAGGGGTCTGAACACTGAAGCTTTCTTT.

The chain couples TRBV2 to TRBJ1-2; D uncertain. V was cut by 8 bases and J by 8 bases, with 27 bases left in between. Germline CDR1 reads SNHLY; CDR2 reads FYNNEI. The CDR3 length is 16 residues. CDR3 in amino acids: CASWVGEEGQVRGYTF. CDR3 in DNA: TGTGCCAGCTGGGTGGGTGAGGAGGGCCAAGTGCGGGGCTACACCTTC.

The table lists this clone with a count of one. The chain recombines TRBV11-2 with TRBJ2-7, with D perhaps TRBD1 or TRBD2 (5 bases each). Deletions cut 4 bases from V and 6 bases from J, with 19 bases between. CDR1 SGHAT and CDR2 FQNNGV come from the germline V gene. The CDR3 covers 15 residues. CDR3: CASSSHRGPKGEQYF. CDR3 nucleotide sequence: TGTGCCAGCAGCTCCCACCGGGGCCCTAAAGGCGAGCAGTACTTC.

Notes on this clone: The likely explanation is a read error, given a far larger clone one base away. The DNA is omitted, as the CDR3 cannot be located on it reliably, and the CDR3 follows TCRdb's listing. The sample has other DNA sequences that encode this CDR3 too. V is TRBV6-5 and J is TRBJ2-7; no check of the table's D call, TRBD1, against the DNA was made. CDR1 and CDR2 (germline): MNHEY, SVGAGI. The CDR3 is made up of 13 amino acids, end residues included. The CDR3 protein is CASFGQGASEQYF.

This clone has ten or more counts. The chain uses TRBV18 and TRBJ2-2; the D gene is possibly TRBD1 (5 bases). Germline CDR1 KGHSH, CDR2 LQKENI. The CDR3 is 17 residues long. Trimming removed 4 bases at V and 5 bases at J, with 20 bases between. CDR3 sequence reads: CASSLTQNIQATGELFF. The CDR3 DNA follows: TGTGCCAGCTCACTCACCCAAAACATACAGGCAACCGGGGAGCTGTTTTTT.

The chain combines TRBV27 with TRBJ2-5, with 9 bases lining up with TRBD2. Trimming at V came to 1 base and at J to 5 bases, leaving 8 bases not matched to a gene. The CDR3 runs to 16 residues. Germline V gene lookup returns CDR1 MNHEY and CDR2 SMNVEV (reference sequence). The CDR3 nucleotides are TGTGCCAGCAGTTTATTCCCGGGACTAGCCAAGGAGACCCAGTACTTC. Translated: CASSLFPGLAKETQYF.

The chain is built from TRBV5-5 and TRBJ2-7, with TRBD1 identical over 7 bases. The trim removed 7 bases at V and 0 bases at J, leaving 7 bases unmatched. The germline gives CDR1 SGHKS, CDR2 YYEKEE (reference sequence). The CDR3 loop spans 14 amino acids. CDR3 bases: TGTGCCAGCTCAGGGGGATTTAGCTCCTACGAGCAGTACTTC. It yields the protein CASSGGFSSYEQYF.

To note about this clone: The same CDR3 arises from other DNA sequences in this sample as well. The rearrangement links TRBV5-1 to TRBJ2-7; 11 positions agree with TRBD2. CDR3 size: 17 residues. V shed 3 bases and J 0 bases; nucleotides not matched to a gene: 8. Looked up from germline, CDR1 is SGHRS and CDR2 is YFSETQ. The CDR3, as DNA: TGCGCCAGCAGCTGGGGGACTAGCGGCCTGAGCTCCTACGAGCAGTACTTC. The encoded protein is CASSWGTSGLSSYEQYF.

This sequence joins TRBV7-9 and TRBJ2-7; a weak D match, TRBD2 (5 bases). The CDR3 contains 14 residues. Trimming removed 4 bases at V and 2 bases at J, with 12 bases between. CDR1 is SEHNR, CDR2 FQNEAQ, per germline (reference sequence). CDR3 amino acids: CASSSHGGTYEQYF. For the CDR3, the DNA is TGTGCCAGCAGCTCACACGGAGGTACCTACGAGCAGTACTTC.

In this sample, this clone turned up a few times. The rearrangement joins TRBV5-1 to TRBJ1-1, with D hard to call. In germline, CDR1 is SGHRS, CDR2 YFSETQ. Deletions cut 5 bases from V and 1 base from J, with 12 bases between. This CDR3 has 14 residues. The CDR3 here is CASSYDGWNTEAFF. The CDR3 region has the DNA TGCGCCAGCAGTTATGACGGATGGAACACTGAAGCTTTCTTT.

The chain carries TRBV7-9 and TRBJ2-3; the D is unclear. The germline V and J ends were trimmed by 5 bases and 4 bases, with 19 bases remaining between them. The CDR3 extends over 16 amino acids. The germline gives CDR1 SEHNR, CDR2 FQNEAQ (reference sequence). This chain's CDR3 is CASSPSTTEAADTQYF. In DNA form, the CDR3 reads TGTGCCAGCAGCCCCTCTACCACTGAGGCGGCAGATACGCAGTATTTT.

The rearrangement links TRBV28 to TRBJ1-5, with TRBD1 matching over 8 bases. This CDR3 is 15 amino acids long. V shed 6 bases and J 3 bases; nucleotides not matched to a gene: 7. In germline, CDR1 is MDHEN, CDR2 SYDVKM. CDR3 DNA: TGTGCCAGCAGCTCGGACAGGGCACACAATCAGCCCCAGCATTTT. It encodes CASSSDRAHNQPQHF.

The chain recombines TRBV4-3 with TRBJ2-1, with D perhaps TRBD2 (6 bases). Trimming stripped 2 bases from V and 0 bases from J, with 8 bases between. The CDR3 has 15 amino acids. Germline V CDR1 and CDR2: LGHNA, YSLEER. CDR3 amino acids: CASSQRLDSYNEQFF. In DNA form, the CDR3 reads TGCGCCAGCAGCCAAAGACTAGACTCCTACAATGAGCAGTTCTTC.

The genes are TRBV28 and TRBJ1-5; D call uncertain. CDR1 MDHEN and CDR2 SYDVKM come from the germline V gene. The CDR3 runs 16 residues. With 3 bases removed from V and 2 bases from J, the gap between germline ends came to 14 bases. For the CDR3, the DNA is TGTGCCAGCAGTTTTCCTCAGGCCAATGGCAATCAGCCCCAGCATTTT. Its translation is CASSFPQANGNQPQHF.

The table lists this clone with a count of one. This chain uses TRBV11-2 with TRBJ2-1, with a tentative D call TRBD2 (6 bases). V lost 1 base and J 10 bases, leaving 20 bases between the germline ends. In germline, CDR1 is SGHAT, CDR2 FQNNGV. This CDR3 has 16 residues. The chain's CDR3 is CASSLVLPGRRGEQFF. CDR3 bases: TGTGCCAGCAGCTTAGTCCTTCCGGGAAGACGGGGGGAGCAGTTCTTC.

The V and J genes are TRBV28 and TRBJ1-5, with D unclear. CDR3 length equals 17 residues. Trimming pared 7 bases from V and 6 bases from J, leaving 25 bases between. Per germline, CDR1 MDHEN and CDR2 SYDVKM. DNA for the CDR3: TGTGCCAGCAATCGGGGTTTTGTTTTGGCGGACTTTCAGCCCCAGCATTTT. This gives the protein CASNRGFVLADFQPQHF.

This chain joins TRBV7-6 and TRBJ2-7; D ambiguous. Deletions cut 2 bases from V and 2 bases from J, with 10 bases between. This CDR3 spans 14 amino acids. Germline CDR1 reads SGHVS; CDR2 reads FNYEAQ. CDR3 sequence: CASSLSATTYEQYF. CDR3 in DNA: TGTGCCAGCAGCTTAAGTGCGACAACCTACGAGCAGTACTTC.

The chain links TRBV29-1 to TRBJ2-1; TRBD2 matches 11 bases. Germline CDR1 SQVTM, CDR2 ANQGSEA. Trimming took 7 bases from V and 8 from J; bases not matched to a gene: 10. CDR3 length equals 14 residues. This chain's CDR3 is CSALRLAGSHEQFF. CDR3 bases: TGCAGCGCGCTAAGACTAGCGGGAAGCCATGAGCAGTTCTTC.

The count of this clone is one. This sequence joins TRBV27 and TRBJ2-3; 7 bases fit TRBD2. The CDR3 sequence is 13 residues long. Germline lookup yields CDR1 MNHEY and CDR2 SMNVEV (reference sequence). J lost 6 bases, V lost 6 bases, and 6 bases had no gene match. The CDR3 nucleotides read TGTGCCAGCAGAGAACTAGCGTGGGATACGCAGTATTTT. This sequence encodes CASRELAWDTQYF.

Concerning this clone itself: Just one base apart from a much larger clone, this may be a read error. The sample has other DNA sequences that encode this CDR3 too. This chain connects TRBV5-4 to TRBJ2-7; maybe TRBD1 (5 bases). V was trimmed by 0 bases and J by 4 bases, leaving 5 bases between them. CDR1 and CDR2 from the germline V gene are SGHNT and YYREEE (reference sequence). The CDR3 totals 12 residues. CDR3 amino acids: CASSLEGYEQYF. The CDR3 DNA reads as TGTGCCAGCAGCTTGGAGGGGTACGAGCAGTACTTC. The complete variable domain, with remaining parts taken from reference TRBV5-4 and TRBJ2-7, reads ETGVTQSPTHLIKTRGQQVTLRCSSQSGHNTVSWYQQALGQGPQFIFQYYREEENGRGNFPPRFSGLQFPNYSSELNVNALELDDSALYLCASSLEGYEQYFGPGTRLTVT.